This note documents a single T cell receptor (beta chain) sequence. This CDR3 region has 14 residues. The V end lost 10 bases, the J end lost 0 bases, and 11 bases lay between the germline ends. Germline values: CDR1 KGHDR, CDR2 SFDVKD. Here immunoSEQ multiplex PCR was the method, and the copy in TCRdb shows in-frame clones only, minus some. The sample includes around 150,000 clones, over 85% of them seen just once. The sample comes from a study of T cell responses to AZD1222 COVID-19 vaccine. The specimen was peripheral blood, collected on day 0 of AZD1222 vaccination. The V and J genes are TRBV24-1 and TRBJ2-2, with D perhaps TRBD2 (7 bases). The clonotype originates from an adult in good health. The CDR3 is CATGGATNTGELFF. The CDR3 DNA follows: TGTGCCACAGGGGGGGCAACGAACACCGGGGAGCTGTTTTTT.